The 13 T cell receptor beta chains below were found in one sample sequenced in a study of blood T cell repertoires in COVID-19 (TCRdb year 2020). The protocol used for the library was the immunoSEQ multiplex PCR assay. What TCRdb holds here is the immuneACCESS table cut down to in-frame rearrangements. Part of the clones is not present; checked against another copy, under half of the missing clones reflect an unresolved V gene, and the others are unexplained. The sample table shows 130,000 to 150,000 clones, and 65% to 90% are seen once. The ten top clones hold around 9.6% of the sample. Sequencing was performed on peripheral blood. These TCRs come from a man aged 55 to 69 with active or convalescent COVID-19.

V is TRBV7-2 and J is TRBJ2-1; possible D gene TRBD2, 6 bases. This CDR3 comprises 13 residues. From germline, CDR1 is SGHTA and CDR2 FQGNSA. V was cut by 8 bases and J by 5 bases, with 13 bases left in between. CDR3 protein: CASRPGLHNEQFF. The DNA for the CDR3 is TGTGCCAGCCGACCGGGACTTCACAATGAGCAGTTCTTC. Filled out from reference TRBV7-2 and TRBJ2-1, the complete variable domain reads GAGVSQSPSNKVTEKGKDVELRCDPISGHTALYWYRQSLGQGLEFLIYFQGNSAPDKSGLPSDRFSAERTGGSVSTLTIQRTQQEDSAVYLCASRPGLHNEQFFGPGTRLTVL.

V gene TRBV29-1 combines with J gene TRBJ1-2; D is perhaps TRBD1 (5 bases). Germline CDR1 SQVTM, CDR2 ANQGSEA. The CDR3 extends over 12 amino acids. V dropped 4 bases and J dropped 2 bases, with 8 bases sitting between them. This chain's CDR3 is CSVGGVNYGYTF. The CDR3, as DNA: TGCAGCGTTGGGGGGGTAAACTATGGCTACACCTTC.

Only one count was recorded for this clone. The V and J genes are TRBV30 and TRBJ2-7; possible D gene TRBD2, 5 bases. Germline V lookup: CDR1 GTSNPN, CDR2 SVGIG (reference sequence). The CDR3 is 12 amino acids. Trimming took off 5 bases at V and 6 bases at J, with 14 bases between the two ends. This chain's CDR3 is CAWARGGVEQYF. The CDR3 bases are TGTGCCTGGGCCCGAGGAGGTGTCGAGCAGTACTTC.

The rearrangement links TRBV11-3 to TRBJ1-1; the D is unclear. This CDR3 region has 15 residues. V shed 0 bases and J shed 2 bases, with 10 bases lying between them. The germline V gene encodes CDR1 SGHNT and CDR2 YENEEA. CDR3 DNA sequence: TGTGCCAGCAGCTTAGATTACAGAATTAACACTGAAGCTTTCTTT. Its protein product is CASSLDYRINTEAFF. Based on the CDR3 plus reference TRBV11-3 and TRBJ1-1, the full variable domain is EAGVVQSPRYKIIEKKQPVAFWCNPISGHNTLYWYLQNLGQGPELLIRYENEEAVDDSQLPKDRFSAERLKGVDSTLKIQPAELGDSAVYLCASSLDYRINTEAFFGQGTRLTVV.

J is TRBJ2-5 and V is TRBV11-2, with TRBD2 as a possible D gene (5 bases). The germline CDR1 and CDR2 sequences are SGHAT and FQNNGV. CDR3 length equals 15 residues. V shed 5 bases and J shed 5 bases, with 18 bases lying between them. The CDR3 coding sequence is TGTGCCAGCAGCGGAGAAGAAGGGTGGAGGGAGACCCAGTACTTC. Encoded protein: CASSGEEGWRETQYF.

J is TRBJ1-2 and V is TRBV18; perhaps TRBD1 as D (5 bases). The CDR3 has 13 amino acids. The V gene lost 9 bases and the J gene lost 0 bases, with 11 bases spanning the gap. Per the germline V gene, CDR1 is KGHSH and CDR2 is LQKENI. CDR3: CASQGISNYGYTF. The CDR3 DNA follows: TGTGCCAGTCAGGGCATTTCTAACTATGGCTACACCTTC.

The chain employs TRBV13 and TRBJ1-1, with TRBD1 as a possible D gene (6 bases). The CDR3 loop spans 16 amino acids. Germline V gives CDR1 PRHDT, CDR2 FYEKMQ (reference sequence). Trimming cost V 0 bases and J 8 bases, with 19 bases left between them. In DNA form, the CDR3 reads TGTGCCAGCAGCTTAGGAGGTCGCTCGAGAACAGGGGAAGCTTTCTTT. This gives the protein CASSLGGRSRTGEAFF.

The rearrangement joins TRBV2 to TRBJ2-7, with 9 bases that match TRBD1. Germline values: CDR1 SNHLY, CDR2 FYNNEI. CDR3 size: 14 residues. V shed 6 bases and J 2 bases; nucleotides not matched to a gene: 5. The DNA of the CDR3 is TGTGCCAGCAGAAGGGGACAGGGTCCCTACGAGCAGTACTTC. This encodes CASRRGQGPYEQYF.

This chain uses TRBV19 with TRBJ2-3; 12 nucleotides line up with TRBD2. The CDR3 contains 17 residues. Germline assignment: CDR1 LNHDA and CDR2 SQIVND (reference sequence). Trimming took 4 bases from V and 0 from J; bases not matched to a gene: 5. As DNA, the CDR3 is TGTGCCAGTAGTACACGGGGGACTAGCGGGAGCACAGATACGCAGTATTTT. As protein: CASSTRGTSGSTDTQYF.

V and J are TRBV29-1 and TRBJ2-5; the D gene is possibly TRBD1 (6 bases). The V end lost 7 bases, the J end lost 2 bases, and 11 bases lay between the germline ends. This CDR3 is built from 12 residues. The germline V gene encodes CDR1 SQVTM and CDR2 ANQGSEA. The CDR3 loop reads CSAQGPQETQYF. CDR3 coding DNA: TGCAGCGCCCAGGGGCCACAAGAGACCCAGTACTTC. The full variable domain, its missing parts supplied by reference TRBV29-1 and TRBJ2-5, is SAVISQKPSRDICQRGTSLTIQCQVDSQVTMMFWYRQQPGQSLTLIATANQGSEATYESGFVIDKFPISRPNLTFSTLTVSNMSPEDSSIYLCSAQGPQETQYFGPGTRLLVL.

The chain joins TRBV10-3 to TRBJ1-5, with D possibly being TRBD1 (6 bases). The V end was cut by 6 bases, the J end by 0 bases, with 9 bases between. The CDR3 runs 14 residues. The germline V gene encodes CDR1 ENHRY and CDR2 SYGVKD. CDR3: CAIRGQGSNQPQHF. DNA for the CDR3: TGTGCCATCAGGGGACAAGGTAGCAATCAGCCCCAGCATTTT.

The chain is built from TRBV6-4 and TRBJ2-7; 9 bases match TRBD2. This CDR3 region has 19 residues. From germline, CDR1 is MRHNA and CDR2 SNTAGT. V shed 5 bases, J shed 6 bases, and the junction held 23 bases outside the gene matches. The CDR3, as DNA: TGTGCCAGCAGTATCCTAGAAGGGGATAGCGGGAGCTTTGTCTCCGAGCAGTACGTC. Protein product: CASSILEGDSGSFVSEQYV.

The chain uses TRBV7-9 and TRBJ1-2, with D unclear. CDR3 length equals 12 residues. V lost 2 bases, J lost 11 bases, and 12 bases lay in between. Germline lookup yields CDR1 SEHNR and CDR2 FQNEAQ (reference sequence). CDR3 nucleotide sequence: TGTGCCAGCAGCTTAACGGGAACCGCTTACACCTTC. It yields the protein CASSLTGTAYTF.